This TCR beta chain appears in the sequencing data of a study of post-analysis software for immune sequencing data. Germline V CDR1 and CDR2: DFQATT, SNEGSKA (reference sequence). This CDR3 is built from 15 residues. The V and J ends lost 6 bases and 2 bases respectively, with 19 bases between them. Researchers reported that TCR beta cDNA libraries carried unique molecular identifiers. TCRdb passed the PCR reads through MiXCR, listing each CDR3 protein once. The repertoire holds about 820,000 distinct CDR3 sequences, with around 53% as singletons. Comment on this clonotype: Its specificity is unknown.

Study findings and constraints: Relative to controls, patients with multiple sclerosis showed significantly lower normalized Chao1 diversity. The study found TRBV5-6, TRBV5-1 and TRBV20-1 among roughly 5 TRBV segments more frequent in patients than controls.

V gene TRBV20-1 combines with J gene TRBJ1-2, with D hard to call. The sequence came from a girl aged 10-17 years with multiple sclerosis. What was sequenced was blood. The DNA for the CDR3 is TGCAGTGCACTCCCGACGGACGGTGTGAACTATGGCTACACCTTC. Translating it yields CSALPTDGVNYGYTF.